This T cell receptor beta chain was identified during a study of shared clonotypes between healthy human individuals. Whole-study context: Every donor yielded three CD4 naive, three CD4 memory, two CD8 naive and one CD8 memory plate. Whole-study results and caveats: Clonotype sharing among donors was expected to depend on sequencing depth. Naive CD4 clonotypes were shared across several donors at about 5.3%.

The CDR3 runs 15 residues. J was trimmed by 3 bases and V by 4 bases; bases with no gene match: 4. Germline CDR1 and CDR2: SGHTA and FQGNSA. Using approximately 190 ng DNA, 30,000 or so T cell genomes, the sorted-subset replicate PCRs were run. The protocol was immunoSEQ multiplex PCR, while the TCRdb copy is restricted to in-frame clones and leaves out a portion. The sample holds just over 2,000,000 clones, 85% to 95% seen once. Regarding this clone: Antigen unknown.

The chain joins TRBV7-2 to TRBJ2-2; 8 bases agree with TRBD2. The sample was naive CD4+ T cells sorted from blood. Described subset: CD45RA+ positively selected. The sequence came from a man between 18 and 29 years old in good health. CDR3 DNA sequence: TGTGCCAGCAGCTGGACTAGCTTGGACACCGGGGAGCTGTTTTTT. It specifies CASSWTSLDTGELFF. The full variable domain, with the rest looked up from reference TRBV7-2 and TRBJ2-2, is GAGVSQSPSNKVTEKGKDVELRCDPISGHTALYWYRQSLGQGLEFLIYFQGNSAPDKSGLPSDRFSAERTGGSVSTLTIQRTQQEDSAVYLCASSWTSLDTGELFFGEGSRLTVL.